A single sample is the source of the 25 T cell receptor beta chains below, sequenced in a study of OX40 agonist ivuxolimab in advanced cancers. Using immunoSEQ multiplex PCR, the repertoire was profiled, and TCRdb retains in-frame clones only, with some absent. There are 7,000 to 9,500 clones in the sample; roughly 70% occur only once, and 42% lies in the top ten. The specimen was CD4+ or CD8+ T cells sorted from blood, collected in a trial of the OX40 agonist ivuxolimab. These receptors originate from an adult with an advanced solid tumor such as melanoma, head and neck, liver or kidney cancer.

The rearrangement joins TRBV7-9 to TRBJ1-1, with unresolved D. The ends were cut back, 7 bases at V and 1 base at J, with 4 bases in the middle. CDR3 length: 11 residues. Looked up from germline, CDR1 is SEHNR and CDR2 is FQNEAQ (reference sequence). CDR3 amino acids: CASITNTEAFF. CDR3 DNA: TGTGCCAGCATTACGAACACTGAAGCTTTCTTT.

The genes are TRBV5-4 and TRBJ2-5, with 13 bases aligning to TRBD2. V dropped 4 bases and J dropped 2; count of bases not matched to a gene: 8. Germline loops: CDR1 SGHNT, CDR2 YYREEE (reference sequence). This CDR3 has 17 residues. DNA of the CDR3: TGTGCCAGCAGCCCCCTCGGACTAGCGGGAGAGCAAGAGACCCAGTACTTC. This gives the protein CASSPLGLAGEQETQYF.

The V gene is TRBV25-1, the J gene TRBJ2-7; D ambiguous. Trimming shortened V by 3 bases and J by 7 bases, and 10 bases separated the two germline ends. Germline lookup yields CDR1 MGHDK and CDR2 SYGVNS. There are 12 residues in the CDR3. CDR3 region: CASSDFGREQYF. The CDR3 DNA reads TGTGCCAGCAGTGATTTTGGTAGGGAGCAGTACTTC.

This clone showed up just once. This chain connects TRBV4-1 to TRBJ1-1; D is uncertain. The length of the CDR3 is 13 residues. V was clipped by 4 bases and J by 2 bases, with 8 bases between them. CDR1 is MGHRA and CDR2 is YSYEKL in the germline V gene. CDR3 coding DNA: TGCGCCAGCAGCCCCTCACCAAACACTGAAGCTTTCTTT. Translating gives CASSPSPNTEAFF.

Here the CDR3 DNA reads TGTGCCAGCAGTATCCGGACAGGGAGGAGTGAGCAGTTCTTC. Its protein is CASSIRTGRSEQFF. V and J are TRBV27 and TRBJ2-1; TRBD1 aligns across 8 bases. The trim removed 5 bases at V and 9 bases at J, leaving 9 bases unmatched. Germline V gene lookup returns CDR1 MNHEY and CDR2 SMNVEV (reference sequence). The length of the CDR3 is 14 residues.

Ten or more counts support this clone. Other DNA sequences within the sample encode an identical CDR3. The CDR3 loop reads CASSYSKGTGELFF. The CDR3 coding sequence is TGTGCCAGCAGTTACTCGAAGGGGACCGGGGAGCTGTTTTTT. The chain is built from TRBV6-6 and TRBJ2-2; possible D gene TRBD1, 5 bases. V was pared by 0 bases and J by 5 bases, with 7 bases between. CDR3 length: 14 amino acids. Germline assignment: CDR1 MNHNY and CDR2 SVGAGI (reference sequence).

The V call is TRBV7-8, the J call TRBJ2-7; the D is unclear. In germline, CDR1 is SGHVS, CDR2 FQNEAQ. The CDR3 extends over 14 amino acids. V lost 4 bases and J 1 base, leaving 11 bases between the germline ends. CDR3 sequence: CASSYRSRSYEQYF. For the CDR3, the DNA is TGTGCCAGCAGCTATCGTTCTCGGTCCTACGAGCAGTACTTC.

This clone appeared a few times. The chain links TRBV4-2 to TRBJ2-1; 10 bases map to TRBD2. This CDR3 has 15 residues. CDR1 and CDR2 from the germline V gene are LGHNA and YNFKEQ. After removal of 0 bases from V and 4 bases from J, the junction contained 0 bases not matched to a gene. The CDR3 DNA reads TGTGCCAGCAGCCAAGAAGCGGGAGGGTACAATGAGCAGTTCTTC. Amino acids: CASSQEAGGYNEQFF.

This clone was counted at least ten times. The rearrangement joins TRBV6-1 to TRBJ2-7, with TRBD2 matching 9 bases. The CDR3 runs to 16 residues. CDR1 is MNHNS, CDR2 SASEGT, per germline. V lost 2 bases to trimming and J lost 3 bases; unmatched junction nucleotides: 8. This CDR3 is CASSESVGSGSYEQYF. The CDR3 DNA sequence: TGTGCCAGCAGTGAATCCGTGGGTAGCGGGAGCTACGAGCAGTACTTC.

J is TRBJ2-7 and V is TRBV2; D gene unclear. From germline, CDR1 is SNHLY and CDR2 FYNNEI. Trimming stripped 2 bases from V and 2 bases from J, with 10 bases between. The CDR3 length is 14 residues. The chain's CDR3 is CASSEPRRAYEQYF. The CDR3 bases are TGTGCCAGCAGTGAACCCCGGCGAGCCTACGAGCAGTACTTC.

V is TRBV27 and J is TRBJ2-1, with D unclear. CDR1 and CDR2 from the germline V gene are MNHEY and SMNVEV (reference sequence). Trimming cost V 4 bases and J 10 bases, with 8 bases left between them. The CDR3 has 11 residues. CDR3 nucleotides: TGTGCCAGCAGTTCAGGTGGGGAGCAGTTCTTC. It is translated as CASSSGGEQFF.

The chain links TRBV7-3 to TRBJ2-7, with 7 bases matching TRBD2. With V trimmed by 6 bases and J by 3 bases, 17 bases remained unmatched. From germline, CDR1 is SGHTA and CDR2 FQGTGA. The CDR3 consists of 17 residues. The chain's CDR3 is CASRSPTPASGNYEQYF. The CDR3 DNA sequence: TGTGCCAGCAGATCCCCCACCCCGGCTAGCGGAAACTACGAGCAGTACTTC.

V and J are TRBV7-2 and TRBJ2-7, with D perhaps TRBD2 (6 bases). The ends were cut back, 1 base at V and 5 bases at J, with 6 bases in the middle. Germline CDR1 and CDR2: SGHTA and FQGNSA. The length of the CDR3 is 12 residues. For the CDR3, the DNA is TGTGCCAGCAGCTTAGGGGAGGACGAGCAGTACTTC. It is translated as CASSLGEDEQYF.

The chain couples TRBV15 to TRBJ1-4, with D possibly TRBD1 on 6 matching bases. The CDR3 is 15 residues long. Trimming left V 5 bases short and J 7 bases short, with 17 bases between. CDR1 and CDR2 from the germline V gene are LNHNV and YYDKDF (reference sequence). In DNA, the CDR3 is TGTGCCACCAGCGAATCCCGGGGGCGGGCTGAAAAACTGTTTTTT. It yields the protein CATSESRGRAEKLFF.

The gene calls are TRBV5-5 and TRBJ2-5, with D tentatively TRBD1 (6 bases). Between the trimmed V and J ends, which lost 2 bases and 0 bases, there was a span of 8 bases. This CDR3 region has 14 residues. Per the germline V gene, CDR1 is SGHKS and CDR2 is YYEKEE (reference sequence). This CDR3 reads CASSLGQYQETQYF. The CDR3 region has the DNA TGTGCCAGCAGCTTAGGACAGTACCAAGAGACCCAGTACTTC. Complete variable domain (other parts from reference TRBV5-5 and TRBJ2-5): DAGVTQSPTHLIKTRGQQVTLRCSPISGHKSVSWYQQVLGQGPQFIFQYYEKEERGRGNFPDRFSARQFPNYSSELNVNALLLGDSALYLCASSLGQYQETQYFGPGTRLLVL.

This clone was observed a handful of times. The chain recombines TRBV11-3 with TRBJ2-1; 10 bases are shared with TRBD1. V lost 5 bases to trimming and J lost 8 bases; unmatched junction nucleotides: 9. Per the germline V gene, CDR1 is SGHNT and CDR2 is YENEEA. The CDR3 is 15 residues long. The CDR3 coding sequence is TGTGCCAGCAGCCTCCGGGACAGGGGACGGGATGAGCAGTTCTTC. Amino acid sequence: CASSLRDRGRDEQFF.

The chain is built from TRBV2 and TRBJ2-2, with TRBD2 matching 9 bases. CDR1 SNHLY and CDR2 FYNNEI come from the germline V gene. With V trimmed by 3 bases and J by 4 bases, 3 bases remained unmatched. This CDR3 has 15 amino acids. The CDR3 here is CASSDLAGSTGELFF. The CDR3 bases are TGTGCCAGCAGTGATCTAGCGGGAAGCACCGGGGAGCTGTTTTTT. Looking up the rest from reference TRBV2 and TRBJ2-2 gives the full variable domain: EPEVTQTPSHQVTQMGQEVILRCVPISNHLYFYWYRQILGQKVEFLVSFYNNEISEKSEIFDDQFSVERPDGSNFTLKIRSTKLEDSAMYFCASSDLAGSTGELFFGEGSRLTVL.

The gene calls are TRBV27 and TRBJ1-2; D unclear. The V end was cut by 2 bases, the J end by 4 bases, with 23 bases between. Per germline, CDR1 MNHEY and CDR2 SMNVEV (reference sequence). The CDR3 spans 18 residues. The chain's CDR3 is CASSLKASSTYPSYGYTF. DNA for the CDR3: TGTGCCAGCAGTTTAAAGGCCTCGTCGACCTATCCATCCTATGGCTACACCTTC.

The V and J genes are TRBV6-1 and TRBJ2-6, with D hard to call. This CDR3 spans 15 amino acids. V shed 3 bases and J shed 4 bases, with 10 bases lying between them. Germline V CDR1 and CDR2: MNHNS, SASEGT. The CDR3 nucleotides are TGTGCCAGCAGTGATGAAGGCTCCGGGGCCAACGTCCTGACTTTC. Translation: CASSDEGSGANVLTF.

The J gene is TRBJ1-4, the V gene TRBV6-1; tentative D call: TRBD1 (5 bases). This CDR3 region has 15 residues. Deletions cut 2 bases from V and 7 bases from J, with 14 bases between. Germline lookup yields CDR1 MNHNS and CDR2 SASEGT. The CDR3 reads CASSERDSLGEKLFF. CDR3 bases: TGTGCCAGCAGTGAAAGAGACAGTTTGGGTGAAAAACTGTTTTTT.

The chain links TRBV27 to TRBJ2-7, with 8 bases that match TRBD2. This CDR3 spans 17 amino acids. Germline V CDR1 and CDR2: MNHEY, SMNVEV (reference sequence). V lost 4 bases and J lost 6; bases outside the gene matches: 17. The CDR3 loop is CASSSLGSLAGGSEQYF. The CDR3 coding sequence is TGTGCCAGCAGTTCCCTCGGGTCCCTCGCGGGAGGTTCCGAGCAGTACTTC.

This clone was seen only a few times. This chain's CDR3 is CASSAGGPREQFF. As DNA, the CDR3 is TGTGCCAGCAGCGCAGGGGGCCCCAGGGAGCAGTTCTTC. V gene TRBV9 combines with J gene TRBJ2-1; 8 bases match TRBD1. Germline V gene sequence: CDR1 SGDLS, CDR2 YYNGEE. The CDR3 totals 13 residues. The junction had 6 bases not matched to a gene; V was cut back by 3 bases and J by 10 bases.

The chain employs TRBV9 and TRBJ1-3; D is possibly TRBD1 (6 bases). This CDR3 contains 16 residues. In germline, CDR1 is SGDLS, CDR2 YYNGEE. Between the trimmed V and J ends, which lost 4 bases and 4 bases, there was a span of 18 bases. The chain's CDR3 is CASSSGQPSIGNTIYF. The DNA of the CDR3 is TGTGCCAGCAGCTCGGGACAACCCTCTATCGGAAACACCATATATTTT.

The rearrangement joins TRBV2 to TRBJ2-7, with TRBD2 identical over 10 bases. CDR1 is SNHLY and CDR2 is FYNNEI in the germline V gene. V lost 4 bases, J lost 7 bases, and 1 base stayed unmatched. There are 12 residues in the CDR3. The CDR3 DNA reads TGTGCCAGCAGTGGGACTAGCGGAGAGCAGTACTTC. It encodes CASSGTSGEQYF. The variable domain in full, completed from reference TRBV2 and TRBJ2-7, reads EPEVTQTPSHQVTQMGQEVILRCVPISNHLYFYWYRQILGQKVEFLVSFYNNEISEKSEIFDDQFSVERPDGSNFTLKIRSTKLEDSAMYFCASSGTSGEQYFGPGTRLTVT.

This chain uses TRBV2 with TRBJ1-1; D gene ambiguous. Germline V gene sequence: CDR1 SNHLY, CDR2 FYNNEI. Trimming took 1 base from V and 0 from J, leaving 3 bases between them. CDR3 length: 13 amino acids. This CDR3 reads CASSEGVNTEAFF. CDR3 DNA: TGTGCCAGCAGTGAAGGGGTGAACACTGAAGCTTTCTTT.